This paragraph reports one TCR beta chain. As originally analysed: The authors estimated nucleated cell counts from reference gene primer amplification. Data came from immunoSEQ multiplex PCR; TCRdb stores just in-frame clones and leaves some out. Clonal size and the V and J genes are those of that table, whereas D and trimming came from the DNA. Of roughly 250,000 clones listed, more than 85% are singletons. During active infection, Seattle patients enrolled and were then monitored through disease. These data belong to a study of blood T cell repertoires in COVID-19. For the study at large: Acute and convalescent COVID-19 samples came from the United States, Italy and Spain. In each case, the material was cDNA or gDNA derived from T cells, B-cell-depleted T cells, or PBMCs.

The CDR3 spans 13 residues. The germline V and J ends were trimmed by 3 bases and 5 bases, with 11 bases remaining between them. Germline loops: CDR1 SEHNR, CDR2 FQNEAQ (reference sequence). The sample was peripheral blood. The origin of this receptor is a person under 30 with COVID-19, enrolled during active disease. V and J are TRBV7-9 and TRBJ2-7; D gene ambiguous. The CDR3 is CASSFASPDEQYF. For the CDR3, the DNA is TGTGCCAGCAGCTTTGCTAGTCCGGACGAGCAGTACTTC.